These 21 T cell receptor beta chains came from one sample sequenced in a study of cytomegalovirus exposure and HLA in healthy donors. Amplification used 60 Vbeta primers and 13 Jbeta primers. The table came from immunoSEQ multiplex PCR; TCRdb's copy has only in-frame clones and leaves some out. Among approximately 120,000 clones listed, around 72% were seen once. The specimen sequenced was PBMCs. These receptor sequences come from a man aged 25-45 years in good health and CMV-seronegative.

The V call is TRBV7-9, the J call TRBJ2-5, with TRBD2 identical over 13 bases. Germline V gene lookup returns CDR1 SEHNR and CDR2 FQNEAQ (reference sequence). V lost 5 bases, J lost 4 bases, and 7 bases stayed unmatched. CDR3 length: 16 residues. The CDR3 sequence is CASSDSGLAGRETQYF. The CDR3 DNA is TGTGCCAGCAGCGATTCGGGACTAGCGGGGCGAGAGACCCAGTACTTC. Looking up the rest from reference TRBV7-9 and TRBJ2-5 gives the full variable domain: DTGVSQNPRHKITKRGQNVTFRCDPISEHNRLYWYRQTLGQGPEFLTYFQNEAQLEKSRLLSDRFSAERPKGSFSTLEIQRTEQGDSAMYLCASSDSGLAGRETQYFGPGTRLLVL.

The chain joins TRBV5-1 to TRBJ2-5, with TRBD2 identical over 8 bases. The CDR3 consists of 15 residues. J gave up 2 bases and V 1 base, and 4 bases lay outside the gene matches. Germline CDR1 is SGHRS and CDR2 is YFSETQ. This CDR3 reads CASSLLASGQETQYF. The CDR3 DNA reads TGCGCCAGCAGCTTGTTAGCTAGCGGGCAAGAGACCCAGTACTTC.

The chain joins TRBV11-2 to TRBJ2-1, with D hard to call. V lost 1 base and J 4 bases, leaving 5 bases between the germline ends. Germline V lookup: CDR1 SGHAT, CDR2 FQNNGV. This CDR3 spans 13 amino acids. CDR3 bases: TGTGCCAGCAGCTTAGGGAGATACAATGAGCAGTTCTTC. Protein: CASSLGRYNEQFF. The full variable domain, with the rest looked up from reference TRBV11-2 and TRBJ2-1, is EAGVAQSPRYKIIEKRQSVAFWCNPISGHATLYWYQQILGQGPKLLIQFQNNGVVDDSQLPKDRFSAERLKGVDSTLKIQPAKLEDSAVYLCASSLGRYNEQFFGPGTRLTVL.

DNA for the CDR3: TGTGCCAGCAGCCAGGGGGCGAGCTCCTACAATGAGCAGTTCTTC. It translates to CASSQGASSYNEQFF. The chain links TRBV6-1 to TRBJ2-1, with 8 bases that match TRBD1. This CDR3 is built from 15 residues. The ends lost 6 bases at V and 0 bases at J; junction bases unmatched: 4. The germline V gene encodes CDR1 MNHNS and CDR2 SASEGT.

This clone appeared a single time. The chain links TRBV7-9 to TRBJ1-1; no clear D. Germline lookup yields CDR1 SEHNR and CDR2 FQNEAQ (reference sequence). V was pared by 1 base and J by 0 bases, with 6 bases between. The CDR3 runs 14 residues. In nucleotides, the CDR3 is TGTGCCAGCAGCTTAGTGCAGGTGAACACTGAAGCTTTCTTT. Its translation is CASSLVQVNTEAFF.

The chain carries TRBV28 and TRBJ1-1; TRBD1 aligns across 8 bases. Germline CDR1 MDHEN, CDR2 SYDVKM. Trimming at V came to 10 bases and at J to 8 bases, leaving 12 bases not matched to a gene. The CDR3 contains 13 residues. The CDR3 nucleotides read TGTGCCACCCGGACAGGGCTTTTTTCGGAAGCTTTCTTT. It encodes CATRTGLFSEAFF. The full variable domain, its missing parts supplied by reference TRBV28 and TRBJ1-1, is DVKVTQSSRYLVKRTGEKVFLECVQDMDHENMFWYRQDPGLGLRLIYFSYDVKMKEKGDIPEGYSVSREKKERFSLILESASTNQTSMYLCATRTGLFSEAFFGQGTRLTVV.

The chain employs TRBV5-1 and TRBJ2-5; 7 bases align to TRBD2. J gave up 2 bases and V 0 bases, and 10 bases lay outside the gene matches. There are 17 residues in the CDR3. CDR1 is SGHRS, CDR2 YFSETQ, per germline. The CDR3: CASSLVYSGWLQETQYF. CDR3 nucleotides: TGCGCCAGCAGCTTGGTTTATAGCGGGTGGCTTCAAGAGACCCAGTACTTC.

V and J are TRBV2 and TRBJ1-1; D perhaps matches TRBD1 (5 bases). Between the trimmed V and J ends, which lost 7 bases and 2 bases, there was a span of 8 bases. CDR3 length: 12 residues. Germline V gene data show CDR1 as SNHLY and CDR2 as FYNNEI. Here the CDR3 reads CASNDRNTEAFF. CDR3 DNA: TGTGCCAGCAATGACAGAAACACTGAAGCTTTCTTT.

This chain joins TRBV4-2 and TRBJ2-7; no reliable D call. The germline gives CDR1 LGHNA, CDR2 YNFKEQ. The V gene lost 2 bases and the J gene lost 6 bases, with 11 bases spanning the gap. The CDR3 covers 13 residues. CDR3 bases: TGTGCCAGCAGCCAAAGCGCCCGCGGCGAGCAGTACTTC. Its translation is CASSQSARGEQYF.

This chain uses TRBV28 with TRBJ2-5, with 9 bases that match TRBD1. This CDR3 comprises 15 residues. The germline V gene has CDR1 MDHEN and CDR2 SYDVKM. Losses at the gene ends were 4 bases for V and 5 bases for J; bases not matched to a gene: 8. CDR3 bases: TGTGCCAGCAGTTACCGACAGGGGGGCTTGGAGACCCAGTACTTC. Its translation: CASSYRQGGLETQYF.

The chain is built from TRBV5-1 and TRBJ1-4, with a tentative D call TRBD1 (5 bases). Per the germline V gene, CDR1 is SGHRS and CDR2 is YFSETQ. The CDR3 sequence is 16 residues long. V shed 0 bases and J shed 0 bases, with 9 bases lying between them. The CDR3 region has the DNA TGCGCCAGCAGCTTGGCCGGGGGAGCAACTAATGAAAAACTGTTTTTT. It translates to CASSLAGGATNEKLFF.

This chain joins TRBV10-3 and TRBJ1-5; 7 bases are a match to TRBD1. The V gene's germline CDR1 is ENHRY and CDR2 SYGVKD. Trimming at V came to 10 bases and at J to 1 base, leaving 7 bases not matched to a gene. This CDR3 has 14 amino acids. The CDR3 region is CASRETGSNQPQHF. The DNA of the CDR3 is TGTGCCAGCCGGGAGACAGGGAGCAATCAGCCCCAGCATTTT.

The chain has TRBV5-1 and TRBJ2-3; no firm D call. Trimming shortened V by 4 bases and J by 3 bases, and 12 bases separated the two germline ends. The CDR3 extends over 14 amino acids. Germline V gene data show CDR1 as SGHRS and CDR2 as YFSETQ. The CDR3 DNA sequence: TGCGCCAGCAGCCCCGAGCCAACGACAGATACGCAGTATTTT. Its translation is CASSPEPTTDTQYF.

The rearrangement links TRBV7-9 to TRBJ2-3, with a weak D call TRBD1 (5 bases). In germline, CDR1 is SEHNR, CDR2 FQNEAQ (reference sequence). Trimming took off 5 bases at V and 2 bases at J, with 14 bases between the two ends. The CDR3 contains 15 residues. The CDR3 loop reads CASSIQTANTDTQYF. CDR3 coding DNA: TGTGCCAGCAGCATCCAGACAGCTAACACAGATACGCAGTATTTT. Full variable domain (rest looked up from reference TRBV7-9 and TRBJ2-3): DTGVSQNPRHKITKRGQNVTFRCDPISEHNRLYWYRQTLGQGPEFLTYFQNEAQLEKSRLLSDRFSAERPKGSFSTLEIQRTEQGDSAMYLCASSIQTANTDTQYFGPGTRLTVL.

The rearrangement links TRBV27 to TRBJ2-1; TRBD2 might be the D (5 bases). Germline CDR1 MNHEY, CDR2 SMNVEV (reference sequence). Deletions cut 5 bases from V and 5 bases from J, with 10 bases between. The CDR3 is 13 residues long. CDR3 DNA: TGTGCCAGCAGTACGGGGAGAAACAATGAGCAGTTCTTC. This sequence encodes CASSTGRNNEQFF.

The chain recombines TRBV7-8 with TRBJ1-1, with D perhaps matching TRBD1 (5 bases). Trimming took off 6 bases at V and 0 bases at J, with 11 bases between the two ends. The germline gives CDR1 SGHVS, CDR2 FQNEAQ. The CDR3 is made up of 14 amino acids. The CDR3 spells CASREGQMNTEAFF. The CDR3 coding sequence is TGTGCCAGCAGGGAGGGGCAGATGAACACTGAAGCTTTCTTT.

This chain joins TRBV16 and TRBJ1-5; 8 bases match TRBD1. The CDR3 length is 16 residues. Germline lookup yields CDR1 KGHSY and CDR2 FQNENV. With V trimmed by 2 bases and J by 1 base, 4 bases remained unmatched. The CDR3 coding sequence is TGTGCCAGCAGCCAAGGGACAGGTTCAAGCAATCAGCCCCAGCATTTT. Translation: CASSQGTGSSNQPQHF.

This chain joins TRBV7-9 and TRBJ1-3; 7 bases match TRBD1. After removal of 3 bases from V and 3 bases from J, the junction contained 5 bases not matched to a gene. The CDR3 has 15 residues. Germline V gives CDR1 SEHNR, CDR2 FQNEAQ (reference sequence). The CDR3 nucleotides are TGTGCCAGCAGCTTTAGTACAGGGGTTGGAAACACCATATATTTT. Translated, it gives CASSFSTGVGNTIYF.

The CDR3 reads CASARTALNYGYTF. The CDR3 nucleotides are TGTGCCAGCGCCCGGACAGCTCTTAACTATGGCTACACCTTC. V gene TRBV6-5 combines with J gene TRBJ1-2, with a possible D match to TRBD1 (6 bases). Between the trimmed V and J ends, which lost 8 bases and 1 base, there was a span of 14 bases. The V gene's germline CDR1 is MNHEY and CDR2 SVGAGI. This CDR3 is built from 14 residues.

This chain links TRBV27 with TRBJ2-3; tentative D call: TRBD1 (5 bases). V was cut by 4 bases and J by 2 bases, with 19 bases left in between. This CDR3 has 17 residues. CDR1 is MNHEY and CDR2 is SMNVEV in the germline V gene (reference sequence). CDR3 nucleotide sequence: TGTGCCAGCAGTTACCGACCCGACAGTCATGTCACAGATACGCAGTATTTT. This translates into CASSYRPDSHVTDTQYF.

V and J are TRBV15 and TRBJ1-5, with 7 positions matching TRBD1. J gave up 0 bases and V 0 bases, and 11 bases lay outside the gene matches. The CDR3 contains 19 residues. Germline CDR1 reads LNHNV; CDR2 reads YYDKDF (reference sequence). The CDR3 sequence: CATSRDRQGVPYSNQPQHF. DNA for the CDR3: TGTGCCACCAGCAGAGATCGTCAGGGGGTCCCTTATAGCAATCAGCCCCAGCATTTT.